Each of the 29 T cell receptor beta chains below was sequenced from the same sample in a study of CD8 T cells in Susac syndrome. The RNA, 0.5 to 1 ug, was put through reverse transcription using random hexamers. TCRdb fed the immunoSEQ multiplex PCR reads into MiXCR, producing one record per CDR3 protein. The table includes approximately 110,000 distinct CDR3 sequences, 90% to 95% detected once. The sample was CD8+ T cells from PBMCs. The receptor source for this set is a human donor with multiple sclerosis.

J is TRBJ2-5 and V is TRBV3-1; D gene unclear. V lost 2 bases to trimming and J lost 2 bases, with 18 bases between them. The CDR3 is 17 amino acids. The germline V gene has CDR1 LGHDT and CDR2 YNNKEL (reference sequence). CDR3 protein: CASSQSHRRELQETQYF. CDR3 in DNA: TGTGCCAGCAGCCAATCACACCGACGAGAACTTCAAGAGACCCAGTACTTC.

The chain employs TRBV2 and TRBJ1-5; 12 bases fit TRBD1. Losses at the gene ends were 6 bases for V and 5 bases for J; bases not matched to a gene: 5. From germline, CDR1 is SNHLY and CDR2 FYNNEI. The CDR3 is 15 residues long. CDR3 bases: TGTGCCAGCAGGGGGGGACAGGGGGCTTATCAGCCCCAGCATTTT. Protein: CASRGGQGAYQPQHF.

The CDR3 protein is CASSFKSPLALGNNEQFF. Written as DNA, the CDR3 is TGTGCCAGCAGCTTTAAAAGCCCCCTGGCGCTGGGGAACAATGAGCAGTTCTTC. V and J are TRBV7-2 and TRBJ2-1; no clear D gene. Trimming took 3 bases from V and 5 from J, leaving 23 bases between them. The CDR3 contains 18 residues. Germline CDR1 reads SGHTA; CDR2 reads FQGNSA.

The rearrangement joins TRBV20-1 to TRBJ2-7, with D perhaps matching TRBD1 or TRBD2 (5 bases each). Trimming removed 3 bases at V and 0 bases at J, with 9 bases between. This CDR3 spans 13 amino acids. The germline V gene has CDR1 DFQATT and CDR2 SNEGSKA (reference sequence). The CDR3 here is CSASRDDSYEQYV. The CDR3 nucleotides are TGCAGTGCTAGCCGGGACGACTCCTACGAGCAGTACGTC.

The gene calls are TRBV3-1 and TRBJ2-7; D possibly corresponds to TRBD2 (5 bases). Germline lookup yields CDR1 LGHDT and CDR2 YNNKEL (reference sequence). Trimming stripped 1 base from V and 2 bases from J, with 12 bases between. There are 15 residues in the CDR3. The CDR3 nucleotides read TGTGCCAGCAGCCAAGGGGCGGGCCCCACCTACGAGCAGTACTTC. This codes for CASSQGAGPTYEQYF.

Of note for this clonotype: The junction departs from the called germline gene at one end, perhaps through a read error. The chain combines TRBV29-1 with TRBJ1-1; maybe TRBD1 (5 bases). The V gene's germline CDR1 is SQVTM and CDR2 ANQGSEA. The CDR3 extends over 12 amino acids. Here the CDR3 reads CSVEDPGPEALF. Here the CDR3 DNA reads TGCAGCGTTGAAGATCCGGGGCCTGAAGCTCTCTTT.

The V call is TRBV5-1, the J call TRBJ1-2, with 9 bases fitting TRBD1. The V gene's germline CDR1 is SGHRS and CDR2 YFSETQ. CDR3 length equals 13 residues. After removal of 2 bases from V and 6 bases from J, the junction contained 2 bases not matched to a gene. As DNA, the CDR3 is TGCGCCAGCAGCTTTACAGGGGGCGATGGCTACACCTTC. Amino acid sequence: CASSFTGGDGYTF.

The chain is built from TRBV28 and TRBJ1-5, with TRBD1 as a possible D gene (5 bases). The CDR3 length is 14 residues. V gave up 2 bases and J gave up 9 bases, with 14 bases separating them. Germline values: CDR1 MDHEN, CDR2 SYDVKM. CDR3 sequence (DNA): TGTGCCAGCAGTTTAGGGGACGGCAAGAGGCCCCAGCATTTT. Protein product: CASSLGDGKRPQHF.

This chain joins TRBV28 and TRBJ1-6; no reliable D call. The CDR3 length is 12 residues. V was clipped by 3 bases and J by 6 bases, with 3 bases between them. The germline CDR1 and CDR2 sequences are MDHEN and SYDVKM. CDR3 sequence: CASSFPNSPLHF. CDR3 bases: TGTGCCAGCAGTTTTCCTAATTCACCCCTCCACTTT.

This chain connects TRBV7-9 to TRBJ1-4; D unresolved. The germline V gene encodes CDR1 SEHNR and CDR2 FQNEAQ (reference sequence). V was shortened by 7 bases and J by 7 bases, with 13 bases between the two germline ends. The CDR3 totals 13 residues. CDR3: CASTPGPSEKLFF. CDR3 DNA: TGTGCCAGCACCCCGGGCCCGAGTGAAAAACTGTTTTTT.

The chain carries TRBV20-1 and TRBJ2-5; unclear D gene. Trimming cost V 5 bases and J 7 bases, with 8 bases left between them. This CDR3 has 10 amino acids. Germline loops: CDR1 DFQATT, CDR2 SNEGSKA (reference sequence). CDR3 amino acids: CSAGVGTQYF. CDR3 nucleotides: TGCAGTGCTGGTGTTGGGACCCAGTACTTC.

This rearrangement joins TRBV5-1 to TRBJ2-1; 10 bases agree with TRBD2. With 0 bases clipped from V and 5 bases from J, the junction kept 11 bases outside the gene matches. The CDR3 is made up of 18 amino acids. Germline V gene lookup returns CDR1 SGHRS and CDR2 YFSETQ. The DNA for the CDR3 is TGCGCCAGCAGCTTGGAGGGTCGAGCGGGAGGGCCGCACAATGAGCAGTTCTTC. This gives the protein CASSLEGRAGGPHNEQFF.

V and J are TRBV21-1 and TRBJ2-3; the listed D gene, TRBD1, was not tested against the DNA. TRBV21-1 is marked as a pseudogene. CDR3 length: 16 residues. The CDR3 reads CASSKAQGPRADTQYF. The CDR3 DNA sequence: TGTGCCAGCAGCAAAGCCCAGGGACCCCGCGCAGATACGCAGTATTTT.

The chain links TRBV12-3 or TRBV12-4 to TRBJ1-1; no firm D call. The CDR3 is 13 amino acids. V dropped 1 base and J dropped 1 base, with 4 bases sitting between them. The CDR3 nucleotides read TGTGCCAGCAGTTTAGAGGCGAACACTGAAGCTTTCTTT. Encoded protein: CASSLEANTEAFF.

V is TRBV7-9 and J is TRBJ1-1; 8 nucleotides align to TRBD1. Unmatched junction bases numbered 14, after V lost 4 bases and J lost 1 base. In germline, CDR1 is SEHNR, CDR2 FQNEAQ (reference sequence). The CDR3 is made up of 18 amino acids. The CDR3: CASSSDRGSPTRNTEAFF. CDR3 DNA sequence: TGTGCCAGCAGCTCAGACAGGGGTTCACCAACCAGGAACACTGAAGCTTTCTTT.

V and J are TRBV7-9 and TRBJ1-2, with 8 bases that match TRBD1. CDR1 is SEHNR and CDR2 is FQNEAQ in the germline V gene (reference sequence). The trim removed 1 base at V and 0 bases at J, leaving 4 bases unmatched. The CDR3 consists of 16 residues. The CDR3 region is CASSLGTGLANYGYTF. CDR3 coding DNA: TGTGCCAGCAGCTTAGGGACAGGGCTGGCTAACTATGGCTACACCTTC.

The J gene is TRBJ2-1, the V gene TRBV7-6; the D is unclear. Trimming left V 1 base short and J 8 bases short, with 12 bases between. Per germline, CDR1 SGHVS and CDR2 FNYEAQ. The CDR3 has 14 residues. The CDR3 protein is CASSLETPSYEQFF. In DNA form, the CDR3 reads TGTGCCAGCAGCTTAGAAACGCCCTCCTATGAGCAGTTCTTC.

This sequence joins TRBV13 and TRBJ2-7, with TRBD1 matching over 7 bases. The J segment lost 7 bases and the V segment lost 11 bases, leaving 14 bases of the junction unmatched. The CDR3 totals 13 residues. Germline CDR1 and CDR2: PRHDT and FYEKMQ (reference sequence). In DNA, the CDR3 is TGTGCCGGACAGGACAGCACCGCAGGGGAGCAGTACTTC. Protein: CAGQDSTAGEQYF.

The gene calls are TRBV12-3 or TRBV12-4 and TRBJ2-1, with D uncertain. V gave up 0 bases and J gave up 6 bases, with 6 bases separating them. The CDR3 contains 13 residues. The CDR3 loop reads CASSLALRNEQFF. CDR3 DNA: TGTGCCAGCAGTTTAGCGCTGCGCAATGAGCAGTTCTTC.

This clonotype is a singleton in its sample. The chain links TRBV7-9 to TRBJ1-1; D gene unclear. The CDR3 covers 13 residues. Trimming cost V 4 bases and J 1 base, with 7 bases left between them. CDR1 is SEHNR and CDR2 is FQNEAQ in the germline V gene (reference sequence). In DNA form, the CDR3 reads TGTGCCAGCAGCTCGAGGGAGAACACTGAAGCTTTCTTT. This sequence encodes CASSSRENTEAFF.

J is TRBJ2-3 and V is TRBV11-3; TRBD2 might be the D (5 bases). CDR1 and CDR2 (germline): SGHNT, YENEEA. The V gene lost 5 bases and the J gene lost 4 bases, with 19 bases spanning the gap. This CDR3 spans 16 amino acids. The DNA of the CDR3 is TGTGCCAGCAGCCCCTGGGTGGGAGCCGGCGCAGATACGCAGTATTTT. It translates to CASSPWVGAGADTQYF.

This clonotype appeared a single time. This chain links TRBV3-1 with TRBJ1-1; a weak D match, TRBD1 (6 bases). The ends were cut back, 5 bases at V and 0 bases at J, with 13 bases in the middle. Germline CDR1 and CDR2: LGHDT and YNNKEL (reference sequence). The CDR3 has 15 residues. The CDR3 DNA reads TGTGCCAGCAGCTACAGGGTGGACATGAACACTGAAGCTTTCTTT. Encoded protein: CASSYRVDMNTEAFF.

The chain has TRBV29-1 and TRBJ2-5; 9 positions agree with TRBD1. CDR1 and CDR2 from the germline V gene are SQVTM and ANQGSEA. The CDR3 totals 14 residues. Trimming cost V 0 bases and J 5 bases; bases outside gene matches: 4. DNA for the CDR3: TGCAGCGTTGAAGAGGGACAGGGTTGGGAGACCCAGTACTTC. This sequence encodes CSVEEGQGWETQYF.

The V call is TRBV19, the J call TRBJ2-1; TRBD1 matches 7 bases. In germline, CDR1 is LNHDA, CDR2 SQIVND (reference sequence). V lost 3 bases, J lost 4 bases, and 9 bases stayed unmatched. There are 16 residues in the CDR3. CDR3 nucleotide sequence: TGTGCCAGTAGTATGGGACAGAGGATCCTATACAATGAGCAGTTCTTC. It yields the protein CASSMGQRILYNEQFF.

The V gene is TRBV4-1, the J gene TRBJ1-4; 10 bases align to TRBD1. Germline values: CDR1 MGHRA, CDR2 YSYEKL. CDR3 size: 16 residues. V was clipped by 0 bases and J by 8 bases; unmatched bases: 6. The CDR3 region is CASSQEPDRGHEKLFF. The DNA of the CDR3 is TGCGCCAGCAGCCAAGAACCCGACAGGGGGCACGAAAAACTGTTTTTT.

This chain links TRBV2 with TRBJ2-1; tentatively, D is TRBD2 (5 bases). The CDR3 has 13 amino acids. Germline V gene lookup returns CDR1 SNHLY and CDR2 FYNNEI. With 6 bases removed from V and 2 bases from J, the gap between germline ends came to 8 bases. The CDR3 sequence is CASRGRAYNEQFF. The CDR3 DNA reads TGTGCCAGCAGGGGGAGAGCCTACAATGAGCAGTTCTTC.

This sequence joins TRBV29-1 and TRBJ1-1; D is ambiguous. CDR1 and CDR2 from the germline V gene are SQVTM and ANQGSEA. This CDR3 region has 13 residues. The ends were cut back, 0 bases at V and 4 bases at J, with 9 bases in the middle. Here the CDR3 reads CSVEDYTGTEAFF. In DNA form, the CDR3 reads TGCAGCGTTGAAGATTACACGGGCACTGAAGCTTTCTTT.

This chain links TRBV6-1 with TRBJ1-1; 7 bases agree with TRBD1. This CDR3 comprises 14 residues. V dropped 5 bases and J dropped 1; count of bases not matched to a gene: 4. Germline V gene lookup returns CDR1 MNHNS and CDR2 SASEGT. This CDR3 is CASSIRGGNTEAFF. Here the CDR3 DNA reads TGTGCCAGCAGTATCAGGGGGGGGAACACTGAAGCTTTCTTT.

This clonotype was observed a handful of times. This chain uses TRBV12-3 or TRBV12-4 with TRBJ2-7, with D possibly TRBD2 on 5 matching bases. The CDR3 loop spans 13 amino acids. Trimming removed 2 bases at V and 3 bases at J, with 8 bases between. Here the CDR3 DNA reads TGTGCCAGCAGTTTAAGCGGAATCTACGAGCAGTACTTC. This codes for CASSLSGIYEQYF.